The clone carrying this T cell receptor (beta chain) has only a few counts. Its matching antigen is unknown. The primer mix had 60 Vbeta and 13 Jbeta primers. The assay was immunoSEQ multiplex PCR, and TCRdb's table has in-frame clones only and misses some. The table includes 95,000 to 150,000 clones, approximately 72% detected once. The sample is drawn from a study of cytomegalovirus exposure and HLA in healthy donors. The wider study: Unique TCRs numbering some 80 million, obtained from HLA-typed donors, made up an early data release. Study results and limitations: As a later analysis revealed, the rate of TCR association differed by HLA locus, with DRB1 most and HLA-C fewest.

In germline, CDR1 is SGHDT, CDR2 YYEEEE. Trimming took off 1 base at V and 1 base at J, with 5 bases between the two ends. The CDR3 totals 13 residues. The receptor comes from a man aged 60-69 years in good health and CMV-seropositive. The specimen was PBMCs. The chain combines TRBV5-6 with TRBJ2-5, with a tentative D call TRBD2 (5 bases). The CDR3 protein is CASSLTSQETQYF. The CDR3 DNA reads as TGTGCCAGCAGCTTGACTAGCCAAGAGACCCAGTACTTC.